Listed below are T cell receptor beta chains from one sample, sequenced in a study of T cell responses to AZD1222 COVID-19 vaccine. Clones were read by immunoSEQ multiplex PCR, and TCRdb kept only the in-frame ones, dropping some. The sample comprises just under 95,000 clones, 80% to 90% of which are singletons, and roughly 10% rests with the top ten. The sequencing here drew on peripheral blood, taken on day 0 of AZD1222 vaccination. These receptor sequences come from an adult in good health. Each CDR3 is given with its conserved first and last residue.

CASSLGQGVLISGNTIYF	TRBJ1-3	TRBV7-9
CASGGQGEGNTIYF	TRBJ1-3	TRBV2
CASSRKTPGQGGYEQYF	TRBJ2-7	TRBV27
CASTPGTGYGYTF	TRBJ1-2	TRBV25-1
CASRKDWAYEQYF	TRBJ2-7	TRBV5-4
CAGQAGENTGELFF	TRBJ2-2	TRBV2
CASSLGIPRLGYEQYF	TRBJ2-7	TRBV7-2
CASSQNTEAFF	TRBJ1-1	TRBV5-5
CASAFGEKLFF	TRBJ1-4	TRBV6-5
CASSNVAAGDTKNTQYF	TRBJ2-3	TRBV4-1
CAWRAPGLINEQYF	TRBJ2-7	TRBV30
CASSFDRTNEKLFF	TRBJ1-4	TRBV5-1
CASSLYQTGNQPQHF	TRBJ1-5	TRBV5-6
CASSPRSVRREGHNEQFF	TRBJ2-1	TRBV7-3
CASKNTGELFF	TRBJ2-2	TRBV19
CASRADLSYEQYF	TRBJ2-7	TRBV2
CASSPGLNQPQHF	TRBJ1-5	TRBV3-1/TRBV3-2
CASRLAGDNTEAFF	TRBJ1-1	TRBV7-2
CASSPTGGASGYEQFF	TRBJ2-1	TRBV5-1
CASSQAGTGNEKLFF	TRBJ1-4	TRBV3-1/TRBV3-2
CASRYGQGKMNTEAFF	TRBJ1-1	TRBV2
CASSDEGRGYGYTF	TRBJ1-2	TRBV25-1
CASSMGVENTEAFF	TRBJ1-1	TRBV19
CASSPWDRPRSGNTIYF	TRBJ1-3	TRBV19
CASSPFSGIDSPLHF	TRBJ1-6	TRBV18
CASRGTVTGELFF	TRBJ2-2	TRBV2
CASSLQQGAYEQYF	TRBJ2-7	TRBV5-1
CASSLQSGGTSYEQYF	TRBJ2-7	TRBV7-6
CASSETGQGSRGYTF	TRBJ1-2	TRBV10-2
CASSLSKNGYTF	TRBJ1-2	TRBV5-1
CASSYRTGGVGYTF	TRBJ1-2	TRBV6-2/TRBV6-3
CASSLMGQGATEAFF	TRBJ1-1	TRBV5-5
CASSLGTSGIVGFF	TRBJ2-1	TRBV5-1
CASSVVGGNPPYEQYF	TRBJ2-7	TRBV9
CATTGTGSFGEQFF	TRBJ2-1	TRBV15